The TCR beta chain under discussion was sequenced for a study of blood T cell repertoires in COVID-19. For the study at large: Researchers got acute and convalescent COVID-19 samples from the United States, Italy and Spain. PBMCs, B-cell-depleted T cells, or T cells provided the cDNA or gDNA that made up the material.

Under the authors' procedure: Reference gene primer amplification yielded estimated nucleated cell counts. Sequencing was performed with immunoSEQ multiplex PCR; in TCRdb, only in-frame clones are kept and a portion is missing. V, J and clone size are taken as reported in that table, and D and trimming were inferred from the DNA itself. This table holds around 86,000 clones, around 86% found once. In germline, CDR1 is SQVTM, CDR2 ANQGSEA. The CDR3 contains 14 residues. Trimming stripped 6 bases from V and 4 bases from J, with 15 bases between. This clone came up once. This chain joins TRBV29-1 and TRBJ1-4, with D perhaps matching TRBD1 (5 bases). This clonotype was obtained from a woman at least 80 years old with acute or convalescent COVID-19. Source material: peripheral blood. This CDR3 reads CSVQPGLHNEKLFF. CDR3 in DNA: TGCAGCGTGCAACCGGGACTGCATAATGAAAAACTGTTTTTT.